Listed below are T cell receptor beta chains from one sample, sequenced in a study of cytomegalovirus exposure and HLA in healthy donors. The repertoire was sequenced with immunoSEQ multiplex PCR; TCRdb's copy has only in-frame clones and lacks some. The data hold more than 85,000 clones, with roughly 83% observed a single time. What was sequenced was PBMCs. The receptors stem from a male donor in good health and CMV-seropositive. CDR3s include the opening cysteine and the closing phenylalanine or tryptophan. D genes are given only for firm matches. Size tells how often a clone was seen (once, few, many) or the class of an expanded clone, and some rows leave it out.

v_call	clone_size	d_call	j_call	cdr3_nt	cdr3_aa
TRBV6-6	.	TRBD1	TRBJ2-3	TGTGCCAGCAGCTACCCTGGACCGGGACAGGGTCCGTATTTT	CASSYPGPGQGPYF
TRBV27	.	.	TRBJ1-6	TGTGCCAGCCATCGGGGGAGGTCCTCGATTTATAATTCACCCCTCCACTTT	CASHRGRSSIYNSPLHF
TRBV5-1	.	.	TRBJ1-6	TGCGCCAGCAGCTTGGGGGGCGACGGGGGTATGACACCCCTCCACTTT	CASSLGGDGGMTPLHF
TRBV19	.	.	TRBJ1-2	TGTGCCAGTAGCCCCTCGCGCTATGGCTACACCTTC	CASSPSRYGYTF
TRBV6-5	.	.	TRBJ1-1	TGTGCCAGCAGTTACTCGAGAGGGAAGGGCACTGAAGCTTTCTTT	CASSYSRGKGTEAFF
TRBV2	.	.	TRBJ1-2	TGTGCCAGCAGTCCCCGGACACTACGTGGCTATGGCTACACCTTC	CASSPRTLRGYGYTF
TRBV7-8	.	TRBD1	TRBJ1-2	TGTGCCAGCAGCCTAGGACAGGGAGGTTATGGCTACACCTTC	CASSLGQGGYGYTF
TRBV18	.	.	TRBJ2-5	TGTGCCAGCTCACCACCGAACAGGGTGCAGGAAGAGACCCAGTACTTC	CASSPPNRVQEETQYF
TRBV5-6	.	TRBD1	TRBJ1-4	TGTGCCAGCAGCTTGGGGGCGTCAGGGGGCAGTGGAACTAATGAAAAACTGTTTTTT	CASSLGASGGSGTNEKLFF
TRBV4-3	.	TRBD1	TRBJ1-2	TGCGCCAGCAGCCCCCGACAGGGCCTAATCTATGGCTACACCTTC	CASSPRQGLIYGYTF
TRBV9	once	.	TRBJ2-1	TGTGCCAGCAGCGGCCAGGGTTCCTACAATGAGCAGTTCTTC	CASSGQGSYNEQFF
TRBV6-5	.	.	TRBJ2-7	TGTGCCAGCAGTAAGACCCAGGGATACGAGCAGTACTTC	CASSKTQGYEQYF
TRBV7-2	.	.	TRBJ1-4	TGTGCCAGCAGCTTCGGGGGAACTAATGAAAAACTGTTTTTT	CASSFGGTNEKLFF
TRBV5-1	.	.	TRBJ2-7	TGCGCCAGCAGCTTGGGGCAGCATGGAGGCGACGAGCAGTACTTC	CASSLGQHGGDEQYF
TRBV11-3	.	.	TRBJ1-1	TGTGCCAGCAGCTTAGAGCGGAGGTTGAACACTGAAGCTTTCTTT	CASSLERRLNTEAFF
TRBV7-9	.	TRBD1	TRBJ2-5	TGTGCCAGCAGCTTAACAGGGGCCGAGACCCAGTACTTC	CASSLTGAETQYF
TRBV13	.	.	TRBJ2-5	TGTGCCAGCAGCGATAACAGGGATAATCAAGAGACCCAGTACTTC	CASSDNRDNQETQYF
TRBV30	few	.	TRBJ1-1	TGTGCCTGGAGTGTCACGCAGGGGAAGTCTGAAGCTTTCTTT	CAWSVTQGKSEAFF
TRBV27	.	.	TRBJ1-2	TGTGCCAGCAGTTTGGGCGGGTACCATCCGGGCTACACCTTC	CASSLGGYHPGYTF
TRBV19	few	TRBD1	TRBJ1-2	TGTGCCAGTAGTGAACGACGACCGGGACAGGGTCGCTACACCTTC	CASSERRPGQGRYTF
TRBV30	.	.	TRBJ1-5	TGTGCCTGGAGTGTTCGCGGGACCCAGCATTTT	CAWSVRGTQHF
TRBV5-5	few	TRBD2	TRBJ2-1	TGTGCCAGCAGCTTGGCGACTAGCGGATACAATGAGCAGTTCTTC	CASSLATSGYNEQFF
TRBV7-2	.	.	TRBJ1-1	TGTGCCAGCAGCTCAACAACAGGGCGTGGGGCTGAAGCTTTCTTT	CASSSTTGRGAEAFF
TRBV30	.	.	TRBJ1-5	TGTGCCTGGGGGGTTCCGGAGGGCAATCAGCCCCAGCATTTT	CAWGVPEGNQPQHF
TRBV5-4	once	.	TRBJ2-3	TGTGCCAGCAGCGCTACCACCACAGATACGCAGTATTTT	CASSATTTDTQYF
TRBV19	few	.	TRBJ1-5	TGTGCCAGTAATGGGAGAGCCCATCAGCCCCAGCATTTT	CASNGRAHQPQHF
TRBV30	.	.	TRBJ1-1	TGTGCCTGGAGTAGACAGACTGAAGCTTTCTTT	CAWSRQTEAFF
TRBV7-9	once	.	TRBJ2-1	TGTGCCAGCAGCTTAACCTGGACAGACCAGTTCTTC	CASSLTWTDQFF
TRBV14	.	.	TRBJ1-4	TGTGCCAGCAGGCCCAGGACGAGCGGAAAACTGTTTTTT	CASRPRTSGKLFF
TRBV29-1	.	.	TRBJ1-6	TGCAGCGTTGAAGAGGGCCCTAGGGGTTCACCCCTCCACTTT	CSVEEGPRGSPLHF
TRBV27	once	TRBD1	TRBJ1-2	TGTGCCAGCAGTTTCAGGGGGAGGTATGGCTACACCTTC	CASSFRGRYGYTF
TRBV4-3	.	TRBD2	TRBJ2-3	TGCGCCAGCAGCCAAGTAGGGCGGGGGGCCTCAGATACGCAGTATTTT	CASSQVGRGASDTQYF
TRBV30	.	.	TRBJ2-7	TGTGCCTGGAGTAGGCAGGATTCCTACGAGCAGTACTTC	CAWSRQDSYEQYF
TRBV6-5	.	TRBD1	TRBJ2-4	TGTGCCAGCAGTTTTGGGACAGGGCTATCCAAAAACATTCAGTACTTC	CASSFGTGLSKNIQYF
TRBV27	.	TRBD2	TRBJ2-7	TGTGCCAGCAGTCCGGGGGGGCCCTACGAGCAGTACTTC	CASSPGGPYEQYF
TRBV4-1	.	.	TRBJ2-7	TGCGCCAGCAGCCAAATCCGGGGTGAGCAGTACTTC	CASSQIRGEQYF
TRBV6-1	.	.	TRBJ1-5	TGTGCCAGCAGTGAAGTAGACAGGCGTTGGGATCAGCCCCAGCATTTT	CASSEVDRRWDQPQHF
TRBV7-9	.	.	TRBJ1-2	TGTGCCAGCAGCCATTCAGGCCTGTTAGCTAACTATGGCTACACCTTC	CASSHSGLLANYGYTF